The sequence of this T cell receptor (beta chain) was determined in a study of identifying expanded T cells in peripheral blood. Points from the study as a whole: Clone count variance between approximately two-week samples rose with total template count.

A note on this clone: The target antigen is unknown.

The protocol was immunoSEQ multiplex PCR, while the TCRdb copy is restricted to in-frame clones and leaves out a portion. The profile shows about 100,000 clones, about 87% of them singletons. Sequenced material: blood. The sequence was obtained from a person between 18 and 69 years old in good health.

The CDR3 DNA follows: TGCGCCAGCAGCTTGTGGCTAGCGGGGGGTACTATGGAGACCCAGTACTTC. Translated, it gives CASSLWLAGGTMETQYF. The chain recombines TRBV5-1 with TRBJ2-5; TRBD2 matches at 11 bases. V was pared by 1 base and J by 5 bases, with 10 bases of the junction left unmatched. The germline V gene has CDR1 SGHRS and CDR2 YFSETQ. This CDR3 comprises 17 residues.